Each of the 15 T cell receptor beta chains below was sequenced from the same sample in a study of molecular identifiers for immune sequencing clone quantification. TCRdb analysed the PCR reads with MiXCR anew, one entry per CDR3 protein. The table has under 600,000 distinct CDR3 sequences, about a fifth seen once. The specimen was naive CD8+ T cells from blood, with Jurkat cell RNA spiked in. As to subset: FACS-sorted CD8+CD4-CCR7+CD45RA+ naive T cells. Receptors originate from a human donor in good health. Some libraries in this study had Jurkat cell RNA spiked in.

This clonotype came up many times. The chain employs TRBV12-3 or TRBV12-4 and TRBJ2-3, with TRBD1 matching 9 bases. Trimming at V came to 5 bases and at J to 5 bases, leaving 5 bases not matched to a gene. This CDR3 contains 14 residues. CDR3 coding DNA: TGTGCCAGCAGTCTGACAGGGGGGGTAGATACGCAGTATTTT. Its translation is CASSLTGGVDTQYF.

CDR3 loop: CASSFDRGEEQYF. In DNA, the CDR3 is TGTGCCAGCAGTTTCGACAGGGGTGAAGAGCAGTACTTC. The chain carries TRBV27 and TRBJ2-7; 8 bases fit TRBD1. V dropped 3 bases and J dropped 7; count of bases not matched to a gene: 5. From germline, CDR1 is MNHEY and CDR2 SMNVEV (reference sequence). The CDR3 is made up of 13 amino acids.

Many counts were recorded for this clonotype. The CDR3 here is CASSEGVGSTDTQYF. The DNA for the CDR3 is TGTGCCAGTAGTGAGGGTGTAGGCTCCACGGATACGCAGTATTTT. The genes are TRBV19 and TRBJ2-3; TRBD2 is a possible D gene (5 bases). Germline V gene data show CDR1 as LNHDA and CDR2 as SQIVND (reference sequence). This CDR3 comprises 15 residues. Deletions cut 5 bases from V and 6 bases from J, with 18 bases between. Full variable domain (missing parts from reference TRBV19 and TRBJ2-3): DGGITQSPKYLFRKEGQNVTLSCEQNLNHDAMYWYRQDPGQGLRLIYYSQIVNDFQKGDIAEGYSVSREKKESFPLTVTSAQKNPTAFYLCASSEGVGSTDTQYFGPGTRLTVL.

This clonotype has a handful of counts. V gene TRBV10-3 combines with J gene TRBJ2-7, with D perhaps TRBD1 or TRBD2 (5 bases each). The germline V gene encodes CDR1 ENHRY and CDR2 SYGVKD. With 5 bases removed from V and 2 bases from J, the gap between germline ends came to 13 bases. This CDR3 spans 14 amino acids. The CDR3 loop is CAISHRDGPYEQYF. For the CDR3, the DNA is TGTGCCATCAGTCACCGGGACGGACCCTACGAGCAGTACTTC.

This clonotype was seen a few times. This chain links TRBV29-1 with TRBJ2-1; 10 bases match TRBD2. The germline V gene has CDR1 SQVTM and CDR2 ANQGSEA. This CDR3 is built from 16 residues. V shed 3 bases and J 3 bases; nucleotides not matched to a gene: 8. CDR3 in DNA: TGCAGCGTTGAGGGCTCCCGGACTAGCGGCTACAATGAGCAGTTCTTC. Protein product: CSVEGSRTSGYNEQFF.

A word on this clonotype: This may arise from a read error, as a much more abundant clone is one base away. The CDR3 DNA is TGCGCCAGCGGCCAAGGTTCGGAATACGAGCAGTACTTC. Amino acid sequence: CASGQGSEYEQYF. This sequence joins TRBV4-3 and TRBJ2-7; D gene uncertain. Germline values: CDR1 LGHNA, CDR2 YSLEER. This CDR3 spans 13 amino acids.

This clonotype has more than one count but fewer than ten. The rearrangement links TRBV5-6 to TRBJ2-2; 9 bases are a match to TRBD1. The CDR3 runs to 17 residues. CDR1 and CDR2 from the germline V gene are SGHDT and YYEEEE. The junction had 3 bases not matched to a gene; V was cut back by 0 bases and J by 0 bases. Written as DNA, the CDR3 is TGTGCCAGCAGCTTGGGGAGACAGGGGGCGAACACCGGGGAGCTGTTTTTT. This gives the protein CASSLGRQGANTGELFF.

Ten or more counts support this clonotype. CDR3 DNA sequence: TGCGCCAGCAGCCAAGATATAGGGAGGGTCTTCACTGAAGCTTTCTTT. Its translation: CASSQDIGRVFTEAFF. The chain links TRBV4-1 to TRBJ1-1; D uncertain. The CDR3 runs to 16 residues. V lost 0 bases to trimming and J lost 4 bases, with 15 bases between them. Germline loops: CDR1 MGHRA, CDR2 YSYEKL.

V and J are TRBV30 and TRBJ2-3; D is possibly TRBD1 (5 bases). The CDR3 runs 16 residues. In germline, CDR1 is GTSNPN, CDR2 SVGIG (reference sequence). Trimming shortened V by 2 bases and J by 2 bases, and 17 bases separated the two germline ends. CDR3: CAWSSPAGWFTDTQYF. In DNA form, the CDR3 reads TGTGCCTGGAGTTCCCCCGCAGGGTGGTTCACAGATACGCAGTATTTT.

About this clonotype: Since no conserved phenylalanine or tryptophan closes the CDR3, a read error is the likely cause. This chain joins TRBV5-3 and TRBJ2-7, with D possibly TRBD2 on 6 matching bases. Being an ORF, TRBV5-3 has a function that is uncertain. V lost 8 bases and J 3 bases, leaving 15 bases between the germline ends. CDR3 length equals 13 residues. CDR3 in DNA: TGTGCCAGCAGTCCCGGGACTCTCTACGAGCAGTACATC. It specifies CASSPGTLYEQYI.

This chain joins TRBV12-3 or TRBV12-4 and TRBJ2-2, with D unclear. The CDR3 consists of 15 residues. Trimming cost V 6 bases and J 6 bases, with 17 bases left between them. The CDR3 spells CASRFSMAGAGELFF. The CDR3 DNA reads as TGTGCCAGCAGGTTCTCAATGGCAGGCGCCGGGGAGCTGTTTTTT.

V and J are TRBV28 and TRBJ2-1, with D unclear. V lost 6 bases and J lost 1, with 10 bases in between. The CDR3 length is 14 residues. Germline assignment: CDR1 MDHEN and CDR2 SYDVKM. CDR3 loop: CASRPDTSYNEQFF. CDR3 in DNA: TGTGCCAGCAGGCCCGACACTTCCTACAATGAGCAGTTCTTC.

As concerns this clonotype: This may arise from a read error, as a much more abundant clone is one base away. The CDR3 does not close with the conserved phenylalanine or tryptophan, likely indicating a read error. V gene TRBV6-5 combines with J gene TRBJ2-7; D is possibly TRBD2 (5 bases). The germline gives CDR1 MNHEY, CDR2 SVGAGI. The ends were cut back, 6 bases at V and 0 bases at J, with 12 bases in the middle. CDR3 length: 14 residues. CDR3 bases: TGTGCCAGCAGCCTCGGGGTGCCCTCCTACGAGCAGTACTCC. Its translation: CASSLGVPSYEQYS.

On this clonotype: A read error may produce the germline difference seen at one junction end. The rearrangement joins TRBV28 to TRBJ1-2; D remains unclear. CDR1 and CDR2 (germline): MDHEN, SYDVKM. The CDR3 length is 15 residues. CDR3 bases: TGTGCCAGCAGTTTATCCCTAGGGAGTTACTATGGCAACACCTTC. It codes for CASSLSLGSYYGNTF.

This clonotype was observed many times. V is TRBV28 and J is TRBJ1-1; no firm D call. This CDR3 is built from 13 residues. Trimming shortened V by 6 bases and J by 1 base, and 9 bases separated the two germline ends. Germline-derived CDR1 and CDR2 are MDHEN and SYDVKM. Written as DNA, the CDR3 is TGTGCCAGCAGCTTAGTCAGGAACACTGAAGCTTTCTTT. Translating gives CASSLVRNTEAFF.